This T cell receptor (beta chain) was observed in a study of cytomegalovirus exposure and HLA in healthy donors. Overall study findings and caveats: CMV antigen specificity of a few CMV-associated chains was confirmed in vitro. Usually a TCR sequence was rare, but some public TCRs were found in many donors. The authors listed 164 TCR beta chains as cytomegalovirus-associated.

Here immunoSEQ multiplex PCR was the method, and the copy in TCRdb shows in-frame clones only, minus some. The table lists around 250,000 clones, 90% of them singletons, with 3% to 3.5% in the top ten. Details on this clone: Antigen unknown.

Input material: PBMCs. The receptor was derived from a woman between 25 and 40 years old in good health and CMV-seronegative.

In nucleotides, the CDR3 is TGCGCCAGCAGCTTGGATGGAGGATACGGCTACACCTTC. Translating it yields CASSLDGGYGYTF. The chain has TRBV5-1 and TRBJ1-2; D unclear. Trimming took off 0 bases at V and 8 bases at J, with 11 bases between the two ends. Per germline, CDR1 SGHRS and CDR2 YFSETQ. This CDR3 has 13 amino acids.